The 8 T cell receptor beta chains reported below all come from one sample, sequenced in a study of vaccination and CD4 T cells after COVID-19. Indicated treatment: 10-day PBMC culture with coronavirus spike peptide pools or control peptides (ViraFEST assay). Cultured CD4+ T cells had their DNA profiled by the Oncomine TCR Beta short-read assay. TCRdb reprocessed the PCR reads with MiXCR, giving one entry per CDR3 protein. The sample lists around 22,000 distinct CDR3 sequences; about 30% were seen once. No antigen is known for these receptors. Sample: cultured CD4+ T cells from blood. The receptors derive from a human donor with COVID-19.

This clonotype was seen only a few times. The J gene is TRBJ1-5, the V gene TRBV11-1, with 7 bases identical to TRBD1. CDR3 size: 13 residues. The germline V gene has CDR1 SGHAT and CDR2 FQDESV (reference sequence). The ends lost 5 bases at V and 7 bases at J; junction bases unmatched: 5. CDR3 sequence (DNA): TGTGCCAGCAGCCCGGGACAGCAGCAGCCCCAGCATTTT. Protein: CASSPGQQQPQHF.

The V gene is TRBV29-1, the J gene TRBJ2-2; possibly TRBD2 for D (5 bases). Germline V gives CDR1 SQVTM, CDR2 ANQGSEA. V was clipped by 3 bases and J by 7 bases, with 9 bases between them. The CDR3 consists of 12 residues. CDR3 nucleotide sequence: TGCAGCGTTGACGGACTTCGCGGGGAGCTGTTTTTT. Protein sequence: CSVDGLRGELFF.

Remarks on this clonotype: At one boundary the junction diverges from the germline segment, which might be a read error. The V gene is TRBV24-1, the J gene TRBJ1-1; the D is unclear. The germline gives CDR1 KGHDR, CDR2 SFDVKD. The CDR3 runs to 15 residues. The CDR3 is CATNDLKVVDTEAFF. The CDR3 region has the DNA TGTGCCACCAATGATTTGAAGGTGGTGGACACTGAAGCTTTCTTT.

V is TRBV6-2 or TRBV6-3 and J is TRBJ2-2, with D possibly being TRBD1 (7 bases). The CDR3 runs to 17 residues. CDR1 is MNHEY, CDR2 SVGEGT, per germline. V dropped 2 bases and J dropped 8 bases, with 21 bases sitting between them. CDR3 coding DNA: TGTGCCAGCAGTTACCGGACAGGTCGGCAGGGGACTGGGGAGCTGTTTTTT. This sequence encodes CASSYRTGRQGTGELFF.

The chain couples TRBV11-1 to TRBJ2-5; D unresolved. This CDR3 has 13 amino acids. CDR1 is SGHAT, CDR2 FQDESV, per germline (reference sequence). Trimming removed 2 bases from V and 7 bases from J, with 11 bases in between. The CDR3 loop is CASSLPTVRTQYF. CDR3 bases: TGTGCCAGCAGCTTACCCACAGTACGGACCCAGTACTTC. The full variable domain, completed using reference TRBV11-1 and TRBJ2-5, is EAEVAQSPRYKITEKSQAVAFWCDPISGHATLYWYRQILGQGPELLVQFQDESVVDDSQLPKDRFSAERLKGVDSTLKIQPAELGDSAMYLCASSLPTVRTQYFGPGTRLLVL.

This chain uses TRBV7-9 with TRBJ2-1, with 14 nucleotides matching TRBD2. This CDR3 is 15 amino acids long. Germline lookup yields CDR1 SEHNR and CDR2 FQNEAQ (reference sequence). The ends lost 5 bases at V and 6 bases at J; junction bases unmatched: 3. The CDR3 protein is CASSPGTSGGNEQFF. As DNA, the CDR3 is TGTGCCAGCAGCCCGGGGACTAGCGGGGGCAATGAGCAGTTCTTC.

The chain links TRBV6-1 to TRBJ1-2; D is undetermined. CDR1 and CDR2 from the germline V gene are MNHNS and SASEGT. The CDR3 contains 12 residues. Trimming took 2 bases from V and 6 from J, leaving 7 bases between them. In DNA, the CDR3 is TGTGCCAGCAGTGAACCGATCGATGGCTACACCTTC. This encodes CASSEPIDGYTF.

By sample share, this clonotype is medium-sized (0.01 to 0.1%). The chain links TRBV5-6 to TRBJ1-1, with a possible D match to TRBD1 (5 bases). From germline, CDR1 is SGHDT and CDR2 YYEEEE. V was shortened by 0 bases and J by 4 bases, with 10 bases between the two germline ends. The CDR3 runs to 14 residues. The CDR3 spells CASSLGGKGTEAFF. In DNA, the CDR3 is TGTGCCAGCAGCTTGGGGGGCAAAGGCACTGAAGCTTTCTTT.